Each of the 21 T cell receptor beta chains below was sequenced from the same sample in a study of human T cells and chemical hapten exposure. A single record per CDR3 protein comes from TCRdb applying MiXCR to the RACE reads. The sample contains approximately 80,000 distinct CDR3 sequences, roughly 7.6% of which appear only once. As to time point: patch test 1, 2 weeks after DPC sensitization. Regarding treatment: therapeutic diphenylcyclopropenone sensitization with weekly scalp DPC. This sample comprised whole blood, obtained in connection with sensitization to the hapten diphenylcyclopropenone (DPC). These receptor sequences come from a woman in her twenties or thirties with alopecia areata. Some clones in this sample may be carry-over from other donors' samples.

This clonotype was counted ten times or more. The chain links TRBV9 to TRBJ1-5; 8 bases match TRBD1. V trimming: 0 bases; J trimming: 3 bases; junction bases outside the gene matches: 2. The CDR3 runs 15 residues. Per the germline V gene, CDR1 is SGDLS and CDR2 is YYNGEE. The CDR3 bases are TGTGCCAGCAGCGTAGGACAGGGGAACAATCAGCCCCAGCATTTT. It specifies CASSVGQGNNQPQHF. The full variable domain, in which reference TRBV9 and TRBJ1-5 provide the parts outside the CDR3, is DSGVTQTPKHLITATGQRVTLRCSPRSGDLSVYWYQQSLDQGLQFLIQYYNGEERAKGNILERFSAQQFPDLHSELNLSSLELGDSALYFCASSVGQGNNQPQHFGDGTRLSIL.

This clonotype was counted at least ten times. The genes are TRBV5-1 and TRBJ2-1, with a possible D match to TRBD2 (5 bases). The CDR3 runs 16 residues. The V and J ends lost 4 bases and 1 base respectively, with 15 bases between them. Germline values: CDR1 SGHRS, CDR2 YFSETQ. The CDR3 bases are TGCGCCAGCAGCGCAACGGGCTCGGGGTCCTACAATGAGCAGTTCTTC. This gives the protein CASSATGSGSYNEQFF.

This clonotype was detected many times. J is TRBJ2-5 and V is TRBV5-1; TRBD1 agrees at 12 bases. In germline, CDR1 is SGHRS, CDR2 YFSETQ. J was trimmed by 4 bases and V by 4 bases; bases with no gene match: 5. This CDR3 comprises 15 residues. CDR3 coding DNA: TGCGCCAGCAGCATGGGACAGGGGGCCGGAGAGACCCAGTACTTC. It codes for CASSMGQGAGETQYF.

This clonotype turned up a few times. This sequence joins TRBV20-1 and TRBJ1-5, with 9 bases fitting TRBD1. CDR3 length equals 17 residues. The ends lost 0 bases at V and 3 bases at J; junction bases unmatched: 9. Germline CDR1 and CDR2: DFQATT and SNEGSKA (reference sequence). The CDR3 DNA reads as TGCAGTGCTAGAGACTCGGACAGGGGCCCTTTCAATCAGCCCCAGCATTTT. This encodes CSARDSDRGPFNQPQHF.

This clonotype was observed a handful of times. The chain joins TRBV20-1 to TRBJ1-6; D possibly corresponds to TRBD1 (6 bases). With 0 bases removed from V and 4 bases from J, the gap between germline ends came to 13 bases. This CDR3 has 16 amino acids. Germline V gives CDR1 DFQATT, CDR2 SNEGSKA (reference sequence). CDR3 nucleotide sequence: TGCAGTGCTAGAGATCGCACAGGGAGGTATAATTCACCCCTCCACTTT. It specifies CSARDRTGRYNSPLHF.

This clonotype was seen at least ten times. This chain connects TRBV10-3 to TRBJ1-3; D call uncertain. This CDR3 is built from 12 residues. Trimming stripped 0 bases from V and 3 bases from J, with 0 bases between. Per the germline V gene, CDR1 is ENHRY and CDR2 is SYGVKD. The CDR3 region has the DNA TGTGCCATCAGTGAGTCTGGAAACACCATATATTTT. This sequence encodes CAISESGNTIYF.

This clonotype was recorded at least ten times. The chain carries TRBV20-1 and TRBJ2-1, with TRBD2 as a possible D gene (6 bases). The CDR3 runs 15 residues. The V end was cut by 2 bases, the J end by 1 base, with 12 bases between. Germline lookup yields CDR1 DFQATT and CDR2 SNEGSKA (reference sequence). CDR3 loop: CSARSTGTSYNEQFF. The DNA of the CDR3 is TGCAGTGCTAGATCGACCGGGACTTCCTACAATGAGCAGTTCTTC.

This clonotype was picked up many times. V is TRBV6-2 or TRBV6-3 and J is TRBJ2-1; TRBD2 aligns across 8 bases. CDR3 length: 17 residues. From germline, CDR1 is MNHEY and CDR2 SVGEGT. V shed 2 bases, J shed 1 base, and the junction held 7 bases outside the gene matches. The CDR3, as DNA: TGTGCCAGCAGTTACGTAGGTAGCGGGACGTCCTACAATGAGCAGTTCTTC. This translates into CASSYVGSGTSYNEQFF.

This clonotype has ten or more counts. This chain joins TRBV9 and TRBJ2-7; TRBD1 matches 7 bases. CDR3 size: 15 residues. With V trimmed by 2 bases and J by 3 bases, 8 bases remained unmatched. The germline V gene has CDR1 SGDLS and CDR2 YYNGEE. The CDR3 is CASSVGWDSYYEQYF. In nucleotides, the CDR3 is TGTGCCAGCAGCGTTGGGTGGGACAGTTACTACGAGCAGTACTTC.

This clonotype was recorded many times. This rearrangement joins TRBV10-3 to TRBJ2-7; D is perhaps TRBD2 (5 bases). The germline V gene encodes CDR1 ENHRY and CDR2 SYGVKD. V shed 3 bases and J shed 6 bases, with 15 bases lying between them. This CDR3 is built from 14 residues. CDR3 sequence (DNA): TGTGCCATCAGTGACTGGGCACTAGTTCGCGAGCAGTACTTC. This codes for CAISDWALVREQYF.

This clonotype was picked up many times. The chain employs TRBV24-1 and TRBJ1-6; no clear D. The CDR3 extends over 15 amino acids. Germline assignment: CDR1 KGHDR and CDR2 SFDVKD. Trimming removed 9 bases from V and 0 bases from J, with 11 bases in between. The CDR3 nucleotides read TGTGCCACCCGTCCGACTCGCTCCTATAATTCACCCCTCCACTTT. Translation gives CATRPTRSYNSPLHF.

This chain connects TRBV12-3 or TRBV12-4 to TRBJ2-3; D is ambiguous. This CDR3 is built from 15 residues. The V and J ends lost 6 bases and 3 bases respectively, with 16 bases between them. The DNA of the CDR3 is TGTGCCAGCAGAACCTCAGTTAGCAGTACAGATACGCAGTATTTT. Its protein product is CASRTSVSSTDTQYF.

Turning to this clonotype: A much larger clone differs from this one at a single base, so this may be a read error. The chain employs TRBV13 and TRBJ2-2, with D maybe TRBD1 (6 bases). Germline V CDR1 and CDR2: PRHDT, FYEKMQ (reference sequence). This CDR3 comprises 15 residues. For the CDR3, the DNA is TGTGCCATCAGCTACAGGGAAGGGAACACCGGGGAGCTGTTTTTT. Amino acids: CAISYREGNTGELFF. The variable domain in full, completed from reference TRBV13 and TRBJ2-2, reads AAGVIQSPRHLIKEKRETATLKCYPIPRHDTVYWYQQGPGQDPQFLISFYEKMQSDKGSIPDRFSAQQFSDYHSELNMSSLELGDSALYFCAISYREGNTGELFFGEGSRLTVL.

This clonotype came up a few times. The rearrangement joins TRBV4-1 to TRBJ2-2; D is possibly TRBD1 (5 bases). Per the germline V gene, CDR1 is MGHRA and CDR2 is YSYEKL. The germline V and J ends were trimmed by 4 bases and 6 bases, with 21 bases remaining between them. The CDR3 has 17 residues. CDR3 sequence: CASSRAPRVLLAGELFF. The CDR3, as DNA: TGCGCCAGCAGCCGTGCCCCCAGGGTTTTGTTGGCCGGGGAGCTGTTTTTT.

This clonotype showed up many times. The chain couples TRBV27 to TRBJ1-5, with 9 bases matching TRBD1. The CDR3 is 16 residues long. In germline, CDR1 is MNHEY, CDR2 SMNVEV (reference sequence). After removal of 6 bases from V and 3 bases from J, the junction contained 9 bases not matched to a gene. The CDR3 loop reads CASRHTGTGLNQPQHF. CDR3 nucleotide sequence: TGTGCCAGCAGACATACCGGGACAGGGCTCAATCAGCCCCAGCATTTT.

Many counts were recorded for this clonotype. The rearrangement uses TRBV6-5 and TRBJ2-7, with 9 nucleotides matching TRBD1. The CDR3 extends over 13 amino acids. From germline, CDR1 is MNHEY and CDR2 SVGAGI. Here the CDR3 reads CASRGTGTGRLLV. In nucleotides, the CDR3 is TGTGCCAGCAGGGGAACCGGGACAGGGAGACTATTAGTC.

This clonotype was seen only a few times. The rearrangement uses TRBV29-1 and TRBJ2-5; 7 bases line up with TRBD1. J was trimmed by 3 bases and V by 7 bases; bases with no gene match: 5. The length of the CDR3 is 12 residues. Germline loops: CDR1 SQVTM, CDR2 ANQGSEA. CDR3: CSARTGEETQYF. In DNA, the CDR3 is TGCAGCGCCAGGACAGGAGAAGAGACCCAGTACTTC.

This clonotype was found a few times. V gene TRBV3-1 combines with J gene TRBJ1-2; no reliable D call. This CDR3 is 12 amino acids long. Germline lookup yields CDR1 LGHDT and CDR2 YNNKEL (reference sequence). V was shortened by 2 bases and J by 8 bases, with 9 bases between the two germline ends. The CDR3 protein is CASSQYAQGYTF. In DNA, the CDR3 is TGTGCCAGCAGCCAATACGCACAGGGCTACACCTTC.

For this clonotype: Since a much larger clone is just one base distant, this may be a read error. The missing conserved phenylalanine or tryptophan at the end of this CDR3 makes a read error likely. CDR3 sequence: CASSYHTDTQYL. The CDR3 nucleotides read TGTGCCAGCAGCTACCACACAGATACGCAGTATTTA. This rearrangement joins TRBV5-5 to TRBJ2-3, with unresolved D. CDR1 is SGHKS and CDR2 is YYEKEE in the germline V gene (reference sequence). Deletions cut 3 bases from V and 2 bases from J, with 4 bases between. The CDR3 extends over 12 amino acids.

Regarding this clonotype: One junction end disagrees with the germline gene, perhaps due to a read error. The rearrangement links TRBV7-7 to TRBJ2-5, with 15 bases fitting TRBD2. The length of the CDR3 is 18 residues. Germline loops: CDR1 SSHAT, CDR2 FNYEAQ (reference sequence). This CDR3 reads CASSWGTSGGPFQETQYF. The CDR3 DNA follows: TGTGCTAGCAGCTGGGGGACTAGCGGGGGGCCCTTCCAAGAGACCCAGTACTTC.

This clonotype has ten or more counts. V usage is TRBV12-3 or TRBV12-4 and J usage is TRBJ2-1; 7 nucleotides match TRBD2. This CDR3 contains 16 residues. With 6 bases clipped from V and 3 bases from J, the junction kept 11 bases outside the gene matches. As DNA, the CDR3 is TGTGCCAGCAGACCACCCGGGAGGTTTTACTACAATGAGCAGTTCTTC. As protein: CASRPPGRFYYNEQFF.